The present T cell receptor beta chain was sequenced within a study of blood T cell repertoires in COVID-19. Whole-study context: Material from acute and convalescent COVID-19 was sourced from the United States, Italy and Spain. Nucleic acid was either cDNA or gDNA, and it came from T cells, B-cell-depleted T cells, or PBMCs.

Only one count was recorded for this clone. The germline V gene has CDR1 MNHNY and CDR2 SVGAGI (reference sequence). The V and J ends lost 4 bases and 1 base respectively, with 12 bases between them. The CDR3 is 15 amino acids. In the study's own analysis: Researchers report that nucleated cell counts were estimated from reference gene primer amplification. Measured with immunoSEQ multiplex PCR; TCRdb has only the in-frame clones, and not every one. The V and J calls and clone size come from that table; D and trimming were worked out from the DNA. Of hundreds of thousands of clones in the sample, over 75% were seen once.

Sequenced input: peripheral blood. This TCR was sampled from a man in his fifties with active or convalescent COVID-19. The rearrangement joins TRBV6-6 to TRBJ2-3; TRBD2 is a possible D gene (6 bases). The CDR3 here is CASSSDGRRTDTQYF. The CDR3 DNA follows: TGTGCCAGCAGTTCGGACGGGAGACGCACAGATACGCAGTATTTT.